This paragraph reports one T cell receptor beta chain. Its antigen remains unidentified. Peripheral blood samples of roughly 9.8 milliliters were drawn from each donor. The second PCR ran roughly 6 to 12 cycles with a sample-barcoded 5' primer and J-beta primers. A template-switch adaptor containing 12 random nucleotides labeled each cDNA molecule. One entry per CDR3 protein, called by TCRdb with MiXCR from the 5' RACE reads. The sample has some 1.7 million distinct CDR3 sequences, approximately 30% seen once; the top ten hold 6.5% to 8.5%. The data originate from a study of blood T cells in healthy people across ages. The study, taken as a whole, reports: TCR beta diversity, measured per million T cells, fell in a roughly linear way with age.

This CDR3 spans 16 amino acids. V shed 7 bases and J shed 0 bases, with 13 bases lying between them. Germline V gene sequence: CDR1 MNHEY, CDR2 SVGAGI. Sequenced: blood. This chain connects TRBV6-5 to TRBJ2-6; D ambiguous. The sequence came from a woman between 25 and 40 years old in good health. This CDR3 is CASTSGIRSGANVLTF. DNA for the CDR3: TGTGCCAGCACCTCCGGAATTCGCTCTGGGGCCAACGTCCTGACTTTC.